Sequencing of this T cell receptor (beta chain) was carried out in a study of blood T cell repertoires in COVID-19. Background on the study: The analysed material was cDNA or gDNA that came from T cells, B-cell-depleted T cells, or PBMCs.

Germline V gene sequence: CDR1 SGHRS, CDR2 YFSETQ. V trimming: 4 bases; J trimming: 1 base; junction bases outside the gene matches: 4. There are 14 residues in the CDR3. The method was immunoSEQ multiplex PCR; TCRdb's version includes in-frame clones alone and lacks a portion of them. The table records tens of thousands of clones, 85% to 95% of them present only once. This clone was observed a handful of times. Sequenced material: peripheral blood. The source of this sequence is a man between 60 and 70 years old with acute or convalescent COVID-19. The chain combines TRBV5-1 with TRBJ1-1; 7 bases are shared with TRBD1. The CDR3 spells CASSRGQTNTEAFF. The CDR3 DNA sequence: TGCGCCAGCAGCCGGGGACAGACGAACACTGAAGCTTTCTTT.